This paragraph reports one T cell receptor (beta chain). As yet, its antigen is unknown. The data were obtained in a study of blood T cells in healthy people across ages. Deletions cut 8 bases from V and 5 bases from J, with 19 bases between. CDR3 length equals 14 residues. CDR1 and CDR2 from the germline V gene are MNHNS and SASEGT. For the second PCR, which ran for roughly 6 to 12 cycles, a sample-barcoded 5' primer and a J-beta primer mix were used. Each cDNA molecule was tagged by a template-switch adaptor that had 12 random nucleotides. TCRdb independently ran MiXCR on the 5' RACE reads; one entry per CDR3 protein. Of roughly 680,000 distinct CDR3 sequences in the sample, roughly half were seen once. Regarding the study as a whole: More naive CD4+ cells and higher diversity marked long-lived donors relative to aged donors.

The sequencing sample was made of blood. The sequence derives from an elderly woman in good health. The chain uses TRBV6-1 and TRBJ2-7; a weak D match, TRBD2 (5 bases). CDR3 loop: CASHRVVASNEQYF. The CDR3 DNA follows: TGTGCCAGCCACAGAGTGGTGGCTAGCAACGAGCAGTACTTC.